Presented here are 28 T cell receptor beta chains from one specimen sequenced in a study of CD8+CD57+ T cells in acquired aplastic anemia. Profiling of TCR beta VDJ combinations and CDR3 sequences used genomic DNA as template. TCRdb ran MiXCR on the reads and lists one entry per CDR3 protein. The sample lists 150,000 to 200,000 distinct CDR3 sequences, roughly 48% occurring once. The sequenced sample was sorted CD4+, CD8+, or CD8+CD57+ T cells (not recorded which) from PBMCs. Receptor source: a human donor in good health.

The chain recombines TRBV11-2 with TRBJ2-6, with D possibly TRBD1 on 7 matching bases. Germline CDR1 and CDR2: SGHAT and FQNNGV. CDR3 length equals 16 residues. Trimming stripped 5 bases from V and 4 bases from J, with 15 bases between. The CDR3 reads CASSLQGGPGANVLTF. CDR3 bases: TGTGCCAGCAGCCTTCAGGGGGGCCCCGGGGCCAACGTCCTGACTTTC.

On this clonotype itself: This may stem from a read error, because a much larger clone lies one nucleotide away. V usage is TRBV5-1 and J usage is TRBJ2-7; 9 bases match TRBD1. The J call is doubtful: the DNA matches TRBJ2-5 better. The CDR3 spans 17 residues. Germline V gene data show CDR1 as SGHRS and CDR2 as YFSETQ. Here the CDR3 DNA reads TGCGCCAGCAGCCTAAACGCGGGACAGGGTGGCCAAGGGACCCAGTACTTC. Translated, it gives CASSLNAGQGGQGTQYF.

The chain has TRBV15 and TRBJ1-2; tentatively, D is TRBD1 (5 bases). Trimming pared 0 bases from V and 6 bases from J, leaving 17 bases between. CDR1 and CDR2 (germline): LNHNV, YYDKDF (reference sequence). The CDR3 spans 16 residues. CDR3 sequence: CATSRDQEAGVHGYTF. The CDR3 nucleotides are TGTGCCACCAGCAGAGATCAGGAGGCGGGGGTGCATGGCTACACCTTC.

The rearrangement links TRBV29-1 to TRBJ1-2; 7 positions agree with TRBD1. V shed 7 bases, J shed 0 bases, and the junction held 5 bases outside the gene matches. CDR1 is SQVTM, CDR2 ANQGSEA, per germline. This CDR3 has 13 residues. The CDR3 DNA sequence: TGCAGCGGCAAGACAGGGACTAACTATGGCTACACCTTC. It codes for CSGKTGTNYGYTF. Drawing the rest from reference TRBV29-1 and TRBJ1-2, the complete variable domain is SAVISQKPSRDICQRGTSLTIQCQVDSQVTMMFWYRQQPGQSLTLIATANQGSEATYESGFVIDKFPISRPNLTFSTLTVSNMSPEDSSIYLCSGKTGTNYGYTFGSGTRLTVV.

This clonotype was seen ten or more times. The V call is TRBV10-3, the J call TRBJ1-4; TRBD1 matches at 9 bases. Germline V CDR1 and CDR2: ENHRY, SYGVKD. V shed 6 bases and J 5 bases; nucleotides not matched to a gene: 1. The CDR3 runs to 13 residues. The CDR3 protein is CAIRTGGNEKLFF. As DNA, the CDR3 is TGTGCCATCAGGACAGGGGGGAATGAAAAACTGTTTTTT.

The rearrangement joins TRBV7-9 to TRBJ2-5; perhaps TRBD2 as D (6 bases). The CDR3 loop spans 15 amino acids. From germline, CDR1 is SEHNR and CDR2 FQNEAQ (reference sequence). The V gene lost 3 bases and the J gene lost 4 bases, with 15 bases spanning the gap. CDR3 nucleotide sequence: TGTGCCAGCAGCTTGTCCGGGACTCGGGGAGAGACCCAGTACTTC. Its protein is CASSLSGTRGETQYF.

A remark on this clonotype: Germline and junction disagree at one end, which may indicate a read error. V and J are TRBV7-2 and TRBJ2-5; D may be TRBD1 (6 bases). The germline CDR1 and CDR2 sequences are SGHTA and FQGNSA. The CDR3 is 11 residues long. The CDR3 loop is CASSSQGPQYF. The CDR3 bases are TGCGCCAGCAGCTCACAGGGACCCCAGTACTTC. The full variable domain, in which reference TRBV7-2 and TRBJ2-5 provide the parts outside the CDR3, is GAGVSQSPSNKVTEKGKDVELRCDPISGHTALYWYRQSLGQGLEFLIYFQGNSAPDKSGLPSDRFSAERTGGSVSTLTIQRTQQEDSAVYLCASSSQGPQYFGPGTRLLVL.

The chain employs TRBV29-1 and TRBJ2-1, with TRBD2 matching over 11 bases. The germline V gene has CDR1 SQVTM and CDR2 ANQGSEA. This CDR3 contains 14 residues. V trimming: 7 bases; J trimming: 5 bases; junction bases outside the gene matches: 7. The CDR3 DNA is TGCAGCGGACGACTAGCGGGGAACCACAATGAGCAGTTCTTC. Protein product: CSGRLAGNHNEQFF.

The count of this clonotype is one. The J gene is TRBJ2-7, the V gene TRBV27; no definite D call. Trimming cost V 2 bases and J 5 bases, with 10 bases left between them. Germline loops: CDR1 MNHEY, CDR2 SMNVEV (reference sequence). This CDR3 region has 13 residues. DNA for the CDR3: TGTGCCAGCAGTTTAACCCGACATAACGAGCAGTACTTC. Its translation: CASSLTRHNEQYF.

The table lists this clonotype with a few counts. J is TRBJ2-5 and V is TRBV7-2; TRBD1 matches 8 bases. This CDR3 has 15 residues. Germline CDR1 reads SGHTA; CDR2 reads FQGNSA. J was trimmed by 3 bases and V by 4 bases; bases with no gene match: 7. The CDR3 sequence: CASSSDRVGEETQYF. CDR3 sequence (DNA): TGTGCCAGCAGCTCGGACAGGGTAGGAGAAGAGACCCAGTACTTC. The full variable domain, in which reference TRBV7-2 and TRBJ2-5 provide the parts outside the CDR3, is GAGVSQSPSNKVTEKGKDVELRCDPISGHTALYWYRQSLGQGLEFLIYFQGNSAPDKSGLPSDRFSAERTGGSVSTLTIQRTQQEDSAVYLCASSSDRVGEETQYFGPGTRLLVL.

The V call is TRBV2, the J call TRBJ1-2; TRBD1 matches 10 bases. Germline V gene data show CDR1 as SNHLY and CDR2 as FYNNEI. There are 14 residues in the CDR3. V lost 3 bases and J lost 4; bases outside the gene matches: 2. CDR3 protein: CASSEGTGVYGYTF. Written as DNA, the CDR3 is TGTGCCAGCAGTGAGGGGACAGGGGTCTATGGCTACACCTTC.

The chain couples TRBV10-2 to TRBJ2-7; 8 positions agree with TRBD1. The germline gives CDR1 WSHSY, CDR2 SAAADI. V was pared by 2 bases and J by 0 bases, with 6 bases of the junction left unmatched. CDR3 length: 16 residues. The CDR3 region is CASSERIGTGSYEQYF. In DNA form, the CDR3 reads TGCGCCAGCAGTGAGCGAATCGGGACAGGCTCCTACGAGCAGTACTTC.

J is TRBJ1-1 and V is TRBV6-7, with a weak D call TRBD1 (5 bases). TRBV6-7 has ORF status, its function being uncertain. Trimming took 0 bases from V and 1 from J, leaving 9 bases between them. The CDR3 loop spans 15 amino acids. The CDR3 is CASSYSGAKNTEAFF. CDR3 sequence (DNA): TGTGCCAGCAGTTACTCAGGGGCCAAGAACACTGAAGCTTTCTTT.

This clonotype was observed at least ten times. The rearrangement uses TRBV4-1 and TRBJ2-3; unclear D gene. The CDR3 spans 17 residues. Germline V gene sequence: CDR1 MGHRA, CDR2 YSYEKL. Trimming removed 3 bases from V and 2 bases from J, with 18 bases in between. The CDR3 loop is CASSHNTRTRFTDTQYF. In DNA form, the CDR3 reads TGCGCCAGCAGCCACAATACCCGAACGAGGTTCACAGATACGCAGTATTTT.

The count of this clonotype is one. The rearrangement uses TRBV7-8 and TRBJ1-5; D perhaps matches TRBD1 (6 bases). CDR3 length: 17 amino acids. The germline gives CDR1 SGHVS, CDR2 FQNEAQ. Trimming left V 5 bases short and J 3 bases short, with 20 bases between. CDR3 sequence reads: CASSNRGTPISNQPQHF. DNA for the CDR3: TGTGCCAGCAGCAACCGTGGGACACCTATTTCCAATCAGCCCCAGCATTTT.

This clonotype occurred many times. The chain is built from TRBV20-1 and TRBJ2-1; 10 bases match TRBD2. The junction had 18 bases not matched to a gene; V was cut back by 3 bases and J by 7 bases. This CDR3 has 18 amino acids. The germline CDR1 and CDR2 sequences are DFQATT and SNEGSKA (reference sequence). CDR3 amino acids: CSARPGLATKMGDNEQFF. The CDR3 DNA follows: TGCAGTGCTAGGCCGGGACTAGCGACAAAAATGGGGGATAATGAGCAGTTCTTC.

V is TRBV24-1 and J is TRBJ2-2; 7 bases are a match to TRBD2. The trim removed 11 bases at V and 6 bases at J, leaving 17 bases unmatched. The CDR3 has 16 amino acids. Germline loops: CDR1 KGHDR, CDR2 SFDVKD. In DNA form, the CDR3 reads TGTGCCATCAATGACCCCCCTAGCGGTAGGGCCGGGGAGCTGTTTTTT. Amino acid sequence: CAINDPPSGRAGELFF.

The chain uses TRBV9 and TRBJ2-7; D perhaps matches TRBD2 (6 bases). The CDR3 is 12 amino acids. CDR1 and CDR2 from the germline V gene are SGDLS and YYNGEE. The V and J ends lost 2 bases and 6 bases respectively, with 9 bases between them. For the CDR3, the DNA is TGTGCCAGCAGCGTTCAGGGAGGCGAGCAGTACTTC. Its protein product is CASSVQGGEQYF. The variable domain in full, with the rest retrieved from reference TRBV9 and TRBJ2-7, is DSGVTQTPKHLITATGQRVTLRCSPRSGDLSVYWYQQSLDQGLQFLIQYYNGEERAKGNILERFSAQQFPDLHSELNLSSLELGDSALYFCASSVQGGEQYFGPGTRLTVT.

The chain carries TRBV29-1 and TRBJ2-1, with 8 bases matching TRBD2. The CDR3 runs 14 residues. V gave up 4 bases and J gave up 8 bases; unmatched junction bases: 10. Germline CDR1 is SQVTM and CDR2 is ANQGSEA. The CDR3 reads CSVVPGLVFDEQFF. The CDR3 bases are TGCAGCGTTGTCCCGGGACTAGTCTTCGATGAGCAGTTCTTC.

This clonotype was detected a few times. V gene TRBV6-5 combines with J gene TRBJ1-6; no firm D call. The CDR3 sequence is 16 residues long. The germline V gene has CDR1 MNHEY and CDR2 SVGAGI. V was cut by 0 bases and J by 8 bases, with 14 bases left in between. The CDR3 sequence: CASSYSGLRGDSPLHF. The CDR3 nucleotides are TGTGCCAGCAGTTACTCAGGCCTCCGCGGGGATTCACCCCTCCACTTT.

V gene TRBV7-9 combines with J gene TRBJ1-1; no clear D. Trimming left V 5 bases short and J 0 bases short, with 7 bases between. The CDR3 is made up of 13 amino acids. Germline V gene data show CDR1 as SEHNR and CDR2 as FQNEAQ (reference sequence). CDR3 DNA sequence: TGTGCCAGCAGCGCGGTAGTGAACACTGAAGCTTTCTTT. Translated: CASSAVVNTEAFF.

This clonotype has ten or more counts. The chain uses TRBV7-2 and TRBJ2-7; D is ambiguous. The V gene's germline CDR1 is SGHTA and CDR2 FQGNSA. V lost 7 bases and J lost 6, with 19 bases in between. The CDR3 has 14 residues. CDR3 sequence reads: CASKHQVDGLEQYF. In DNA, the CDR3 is TGTGCCAGCAAGCACCAAGTTGACGGTCTCGAGCAGTACTTC.

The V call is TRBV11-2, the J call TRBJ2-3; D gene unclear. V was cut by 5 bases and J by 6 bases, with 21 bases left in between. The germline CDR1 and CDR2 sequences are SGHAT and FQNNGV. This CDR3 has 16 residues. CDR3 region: CASSADGRSPSDTQYF. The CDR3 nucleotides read TGTGCCAGCAGCGCGGACGGCCGGTCCCCCTCGGATACGCAGTATTTT.

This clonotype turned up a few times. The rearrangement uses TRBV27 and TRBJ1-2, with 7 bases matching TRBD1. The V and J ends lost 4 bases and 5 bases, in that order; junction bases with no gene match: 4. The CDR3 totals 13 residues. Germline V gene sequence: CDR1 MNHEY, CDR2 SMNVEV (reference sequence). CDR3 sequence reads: CASSSRQGYGYTF. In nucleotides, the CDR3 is TGTGCCAGCAGTTCACGACAGGGATATGGCTACACCTTC.

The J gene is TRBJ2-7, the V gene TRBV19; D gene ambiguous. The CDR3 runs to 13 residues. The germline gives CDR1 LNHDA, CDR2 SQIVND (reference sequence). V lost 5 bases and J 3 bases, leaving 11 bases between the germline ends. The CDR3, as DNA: TGTGCCAGTAGTCCCCAGCTAGGCTACGAGCAGTACTTC. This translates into CASSPQLGYEQYF.

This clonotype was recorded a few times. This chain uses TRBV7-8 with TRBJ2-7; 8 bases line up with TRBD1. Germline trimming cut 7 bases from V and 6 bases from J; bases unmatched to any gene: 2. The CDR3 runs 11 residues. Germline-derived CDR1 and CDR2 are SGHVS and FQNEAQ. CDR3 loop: CASNRGAEQYF. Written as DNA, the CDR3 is TGTGCCAGCAACAGGGGGGCCGAGCAGTACTTC. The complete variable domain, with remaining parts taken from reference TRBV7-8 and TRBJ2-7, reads GAGVSQSPRYKVAKRGQDVALRCDPISGHVSLFWYQQALGQGPEFLTYFQNEAQLDKSGLPSDRFFAERPEGSVSTLKIQRTQQEDSAVYLCASNRGAEQYFGPGTRLTVT.

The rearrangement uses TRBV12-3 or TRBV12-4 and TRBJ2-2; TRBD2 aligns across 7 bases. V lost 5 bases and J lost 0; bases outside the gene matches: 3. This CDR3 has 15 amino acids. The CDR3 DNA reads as TGTGCCAGCAGTAGACTAGCCACGAACACCGGGGAGCTGTTTTTT. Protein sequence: CASSRLATNTGELFF.

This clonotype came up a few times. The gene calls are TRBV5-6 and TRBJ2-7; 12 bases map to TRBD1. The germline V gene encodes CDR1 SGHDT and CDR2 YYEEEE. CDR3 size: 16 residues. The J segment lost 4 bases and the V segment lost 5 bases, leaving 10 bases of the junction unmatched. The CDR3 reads CASSFGGQGAPYEQYF. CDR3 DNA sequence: TGTGCCAGCAGTTTTGGGGGACAGGGGGCCCCGTACGAGCAGTACTTC.